The clone carrying this T cell receptor (beta chain) occurred many times. Its antigen remains unidentified. The data are from a study of CD8+CD57+ T cells in acquired aplastic anemia. The wider study: Yields of DNA that came from sorted CD4+ and CD8+ cells averaged 3.2 ug. Study findings and constraints: The study identified twenty-nine CD8+ CDR3 sequences shared by patients and controls. Simpson's diversity of CD8+ cells was not significantly different in patients compared with controls.

The CDR3 is 12 amino acids. V lost 3 bases, J lost 7 bases, and 9 bases lay in between. Per the germline V gene, CDR1 is SGHNT and CDR2 is YENEEA. It was genomic DNA that served as the template for profiling TCR beta VDJ and CDR3. TCRdb re-called the reads through MiXCR, storing one row per CDR3 protein. The sample contains about 75,000 distinct CDR3 sequences, approximately 70% of which appear only once. Whoever was chosen for sequencing had shown CD8+CD57+ cell expansion by flow cytometry. Patient blood was sampled before any therapy had been received. The chain combines TRBV11-3 with TRBJ1-1; D ambiguous. The TCR comes from a human donor with aplastic anemia. Sample: sorted CD4+, CD8+, or CD8+CD57+ T cells (not recorded which) from PBMCs. CDR3 sequence (DNA): TGTGCCAGCAGCTTCCCAGAAGGTGAAGCTTTCTTT. It yields the protein CASSFPEGEAFF.